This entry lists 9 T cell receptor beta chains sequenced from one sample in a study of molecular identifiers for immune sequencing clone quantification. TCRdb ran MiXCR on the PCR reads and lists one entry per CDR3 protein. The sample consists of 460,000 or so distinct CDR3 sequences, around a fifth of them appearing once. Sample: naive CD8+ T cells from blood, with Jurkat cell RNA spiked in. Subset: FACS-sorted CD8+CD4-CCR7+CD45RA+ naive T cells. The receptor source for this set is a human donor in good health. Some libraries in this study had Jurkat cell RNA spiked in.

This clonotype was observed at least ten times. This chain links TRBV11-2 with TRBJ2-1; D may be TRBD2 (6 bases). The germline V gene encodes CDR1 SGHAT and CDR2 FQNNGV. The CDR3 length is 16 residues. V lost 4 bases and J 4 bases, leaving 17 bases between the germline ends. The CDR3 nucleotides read TGTGCCAGCAGCTCAACTAATCGGGGGTTTTACAATGAGCAGTTCTTC. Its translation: CASSSTNRGFYNEQFF.

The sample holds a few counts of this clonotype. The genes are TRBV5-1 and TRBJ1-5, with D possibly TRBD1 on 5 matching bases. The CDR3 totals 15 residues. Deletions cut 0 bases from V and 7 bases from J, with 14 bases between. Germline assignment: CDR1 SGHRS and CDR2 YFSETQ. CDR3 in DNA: TGCGCCAGCAGCTTGGAAGGGGCATCAGGGCAGCCCCAGCATTTT. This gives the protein CASSLEGASGQPQHF.

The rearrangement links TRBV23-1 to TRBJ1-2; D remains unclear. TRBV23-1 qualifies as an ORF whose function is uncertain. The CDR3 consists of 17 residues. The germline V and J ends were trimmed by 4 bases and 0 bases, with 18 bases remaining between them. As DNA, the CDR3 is TGCGCCAGCAGTCCATCCTGGAGGTCTTCCCCTAACTATGGCTACACCTTC. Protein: CASSPSWRSSPNYGYTF.

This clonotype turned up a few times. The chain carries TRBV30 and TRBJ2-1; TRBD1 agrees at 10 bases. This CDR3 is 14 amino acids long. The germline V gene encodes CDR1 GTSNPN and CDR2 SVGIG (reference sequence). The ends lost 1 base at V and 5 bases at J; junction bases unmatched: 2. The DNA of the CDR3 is TGTGCCTGGAGTGAGGGGACAGGGGACAATGAGCAGTTCTTC. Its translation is CAWSEGTGDNEQFF.

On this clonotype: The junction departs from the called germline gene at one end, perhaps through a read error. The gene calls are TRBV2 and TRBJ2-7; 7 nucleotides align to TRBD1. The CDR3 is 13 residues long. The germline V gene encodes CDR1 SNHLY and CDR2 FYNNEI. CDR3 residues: CASRLTGTYEQCF. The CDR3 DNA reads TGTGCCAGCAGGCTGACAGGGACCTACGAGCAGTGCTTC.

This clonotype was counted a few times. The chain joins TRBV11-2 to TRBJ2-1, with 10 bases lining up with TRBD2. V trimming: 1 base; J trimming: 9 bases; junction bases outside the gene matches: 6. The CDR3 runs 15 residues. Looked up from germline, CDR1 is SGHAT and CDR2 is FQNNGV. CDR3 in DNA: TGTGCCAGCAGCTTAGTCCTAGCGGGAGCTGTTGAGCAGTTCTTC. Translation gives CASSLVLAGAVEQFF.

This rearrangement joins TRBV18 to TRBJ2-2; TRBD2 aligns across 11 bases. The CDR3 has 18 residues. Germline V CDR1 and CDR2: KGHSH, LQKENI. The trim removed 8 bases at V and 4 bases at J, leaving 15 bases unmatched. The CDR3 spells CASRPRTIAGGPTGELFF. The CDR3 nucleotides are TGTGCCAGCCGACCGAGGACCATAGCGGGAGGGCCCACCGGGGAGCTGTTTTTT.

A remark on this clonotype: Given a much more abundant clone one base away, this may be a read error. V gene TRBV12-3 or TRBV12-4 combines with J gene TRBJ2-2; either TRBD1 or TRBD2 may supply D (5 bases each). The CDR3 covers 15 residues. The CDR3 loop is CASSLRRENTGKLFF. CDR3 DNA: TGTGCCAGCAGTTTACGCAGGGAGAACACCGGGAAGCTGTTTTTT.

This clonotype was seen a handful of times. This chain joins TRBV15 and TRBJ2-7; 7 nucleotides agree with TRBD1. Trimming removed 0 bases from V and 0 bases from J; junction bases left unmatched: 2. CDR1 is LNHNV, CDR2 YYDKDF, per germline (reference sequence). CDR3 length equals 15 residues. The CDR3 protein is CATSREGDSSYEQYF. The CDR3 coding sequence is TGTGCCACCAGCAGAGAGGGGGACAGCTCCTACGAGCAGTACTTC.